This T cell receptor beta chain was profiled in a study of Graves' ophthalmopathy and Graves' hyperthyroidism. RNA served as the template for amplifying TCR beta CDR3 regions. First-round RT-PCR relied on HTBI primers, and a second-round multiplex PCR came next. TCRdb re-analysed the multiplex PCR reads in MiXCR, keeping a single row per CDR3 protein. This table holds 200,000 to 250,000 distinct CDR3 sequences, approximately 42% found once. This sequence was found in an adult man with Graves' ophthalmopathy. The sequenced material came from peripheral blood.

This chain's CDR3 is CASSLDRVYYGYTF. DNA of the CDR3: TGTGCCAGCAGCCTGGACAGGGTTTACTATGGCTACACCTTC. The J gene is TRBJ1-2, the V gene TRBV2, with 8 positions matching TRBD1. The V segment lost 6 bases and the J segment 3 bases; nucleotides outside the gene matches: 6. Looked up from germline, CDR1 is SNHLY and CDR2 is FYNNEI. The CDR3 spans 14 residues.